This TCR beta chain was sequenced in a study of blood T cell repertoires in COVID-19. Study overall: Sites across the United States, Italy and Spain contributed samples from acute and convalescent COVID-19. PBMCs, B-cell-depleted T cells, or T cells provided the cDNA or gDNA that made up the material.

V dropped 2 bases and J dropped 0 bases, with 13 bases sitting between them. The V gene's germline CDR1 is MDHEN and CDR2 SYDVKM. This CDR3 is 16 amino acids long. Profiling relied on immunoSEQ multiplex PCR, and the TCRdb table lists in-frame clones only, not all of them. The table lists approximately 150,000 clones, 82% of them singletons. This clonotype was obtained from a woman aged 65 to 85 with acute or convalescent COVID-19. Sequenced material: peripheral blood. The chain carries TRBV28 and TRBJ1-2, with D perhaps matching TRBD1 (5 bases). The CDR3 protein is CASSLGSGKANYGYTF. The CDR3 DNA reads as TGTGCCAGCAGTTTAGGGTCAGGGAAAGCTAACTATGGCTACACCTTC.